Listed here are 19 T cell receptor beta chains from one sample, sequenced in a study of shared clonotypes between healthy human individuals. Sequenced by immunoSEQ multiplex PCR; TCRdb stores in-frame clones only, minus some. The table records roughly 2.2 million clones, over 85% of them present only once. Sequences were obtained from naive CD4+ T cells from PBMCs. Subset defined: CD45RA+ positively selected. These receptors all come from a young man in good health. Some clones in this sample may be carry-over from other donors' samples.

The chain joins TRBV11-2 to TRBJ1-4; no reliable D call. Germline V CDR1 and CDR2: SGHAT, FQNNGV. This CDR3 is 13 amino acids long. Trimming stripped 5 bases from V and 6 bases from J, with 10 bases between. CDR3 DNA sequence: TGTGCCAGCAGCGCCGCAAAGGATGAAAAACTGTTTTTT. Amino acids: CASSAAKDEKLFF.

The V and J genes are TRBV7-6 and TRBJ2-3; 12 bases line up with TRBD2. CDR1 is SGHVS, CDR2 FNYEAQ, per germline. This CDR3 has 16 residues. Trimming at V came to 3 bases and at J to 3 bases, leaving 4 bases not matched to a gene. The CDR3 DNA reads TGTGCCAGCAGCTTTCTAGCGGGAGGGGGGACAGATACGCAGTATTTT. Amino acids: CASSFLAGGGTDTQYF.

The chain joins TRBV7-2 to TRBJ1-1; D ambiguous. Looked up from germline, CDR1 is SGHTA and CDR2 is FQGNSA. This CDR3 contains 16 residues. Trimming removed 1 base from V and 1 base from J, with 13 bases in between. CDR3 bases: TGTGCCAGCAGCTTAGTGGTTGGCAGGAGGAACACTGAAGCTTTCTTT. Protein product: CASSLVVGRRNTEAFF.

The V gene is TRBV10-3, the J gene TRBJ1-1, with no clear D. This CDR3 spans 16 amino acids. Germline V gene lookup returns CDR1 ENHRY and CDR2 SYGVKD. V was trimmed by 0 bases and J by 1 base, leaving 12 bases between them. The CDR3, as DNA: TGTGCCATCAGTGAGTCATTAGGGCGGGGGAACACTGAAGCTTTCTTT. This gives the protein CAISESLGRGNTEAFF.

As DNA, the CDR3 is TGTGCCAGCAGCATAACCGGTTTTGGAGAGACCCAGTACTTC. This sequence encodes CASSITGFGETQYF. The chain links TRBV9 to TRBJ2-5; D unclear. Trimming shortened V by 4 bases and J by 4 bases, and 14 bases separated the two germline ends. Germline CDR1 is SGDLS and CDR2 is YYNGEE. The CDR3 has 14 residues.

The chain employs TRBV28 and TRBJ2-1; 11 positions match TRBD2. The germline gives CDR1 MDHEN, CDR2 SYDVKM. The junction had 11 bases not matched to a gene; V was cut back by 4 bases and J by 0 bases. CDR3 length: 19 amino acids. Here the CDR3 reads CASSSPGLADLSSYNEQFF. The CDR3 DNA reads TGTGCCAGCAGTTCACCGGGACTAGCGGACTTGAGCTCCTACAATGAGCAGTTCTTC.

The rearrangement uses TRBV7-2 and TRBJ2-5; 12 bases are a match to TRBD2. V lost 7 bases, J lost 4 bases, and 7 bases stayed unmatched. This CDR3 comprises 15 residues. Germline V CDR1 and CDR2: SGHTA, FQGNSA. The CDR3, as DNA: TGTGCCAGCACCCCTAGCGGGAGGGCCCGAGAGACCCAGTACTTC. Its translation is CASTPSGRARETQYF.

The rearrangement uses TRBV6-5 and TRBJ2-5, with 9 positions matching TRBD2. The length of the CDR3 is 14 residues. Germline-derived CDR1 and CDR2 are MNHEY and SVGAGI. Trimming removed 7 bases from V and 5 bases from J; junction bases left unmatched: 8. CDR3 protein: CASTAPTSGETQYF. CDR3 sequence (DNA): TGTGCCAGCACCGCCCCCACTAGCGGGGAGACCCAGTACTTC.

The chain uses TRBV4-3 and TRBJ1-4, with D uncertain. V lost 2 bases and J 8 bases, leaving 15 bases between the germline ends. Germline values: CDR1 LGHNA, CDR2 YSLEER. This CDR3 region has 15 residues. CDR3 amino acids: CASSQKGDWREKLFF. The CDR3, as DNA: TGCGCCAGCAGCCAAAAAGGAGATTGGAGAGAAAAACTGTTTTTT.

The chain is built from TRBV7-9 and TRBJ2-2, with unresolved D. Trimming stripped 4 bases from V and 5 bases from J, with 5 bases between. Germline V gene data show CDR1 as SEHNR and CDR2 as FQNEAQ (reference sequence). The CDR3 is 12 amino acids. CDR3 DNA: TGTGCCAGCAGCTCGTGGACCGGGGAGCTGTTTTTT. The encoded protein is CASSSWTGELFF. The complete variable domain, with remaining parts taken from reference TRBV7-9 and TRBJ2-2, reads DTGVSQNPRHKITKRGQNVTFRCDPISEHNRLYWYRQTLGQGPEFLTYFQNEAQLEKSRLLSDRFSAERPKGSFSTLEIQRTEQGDSAMYLCASSSWTGELFFGEGSRLTVL.

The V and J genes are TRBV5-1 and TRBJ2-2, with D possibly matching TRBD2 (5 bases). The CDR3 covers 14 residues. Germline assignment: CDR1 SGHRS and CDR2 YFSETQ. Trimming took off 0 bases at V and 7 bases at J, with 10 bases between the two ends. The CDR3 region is CASSLGTGIGELFF. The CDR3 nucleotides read TGCGCCAGCAGCTTGGGGACTGGTATCGGGGAGCTGTTTTTT.

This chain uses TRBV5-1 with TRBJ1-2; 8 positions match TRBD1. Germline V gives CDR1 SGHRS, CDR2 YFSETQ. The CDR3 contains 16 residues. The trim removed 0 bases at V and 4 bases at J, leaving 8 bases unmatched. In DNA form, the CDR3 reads TGCGCCAGCAGCTTGGGACGGGACAGGCCTCTCTATGGCTACACCTTC. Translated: CASSLGRDRPLYGYTF.

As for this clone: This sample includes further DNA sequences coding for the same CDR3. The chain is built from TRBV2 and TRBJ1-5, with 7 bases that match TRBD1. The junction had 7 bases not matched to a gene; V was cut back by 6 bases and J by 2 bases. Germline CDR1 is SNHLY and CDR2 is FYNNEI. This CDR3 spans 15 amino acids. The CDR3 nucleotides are TGTGCCAGCAGAGACCGGGACAGCCGCAATCAGCCCCAGCATTTT. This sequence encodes CASRDRDSRNQPQHF.

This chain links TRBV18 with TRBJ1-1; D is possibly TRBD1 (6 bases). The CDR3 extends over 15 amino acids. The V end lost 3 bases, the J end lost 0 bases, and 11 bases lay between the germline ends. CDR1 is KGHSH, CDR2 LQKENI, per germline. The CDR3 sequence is CASSPDSLLNTEAFF. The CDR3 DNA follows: TGTGCCAGCTCACCGGACAGCCTCCTGAACACTGAAGCTTTCTTT.

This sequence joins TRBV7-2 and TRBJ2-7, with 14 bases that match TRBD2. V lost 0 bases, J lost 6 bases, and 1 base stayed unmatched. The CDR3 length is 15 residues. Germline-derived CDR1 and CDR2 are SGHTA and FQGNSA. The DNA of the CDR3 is TGTGCCAGCAGCTTAGCAGGACTAGCGGGAGGCGAGCAGTACTTC. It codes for CASSLAGLAGGEQYF.

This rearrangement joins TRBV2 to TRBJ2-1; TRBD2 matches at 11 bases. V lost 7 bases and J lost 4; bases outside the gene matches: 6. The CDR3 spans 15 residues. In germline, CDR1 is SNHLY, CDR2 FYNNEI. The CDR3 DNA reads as TGTGCCAGCACAGAGGGGACTAGCGGTTACAATGAGCAGTTCTTC. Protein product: CASTEGTSGYNEQFF.

For the CDR3, the DNA is TGTGCCAGCAGCTACGGATACACTTACGAGCAGTACTTC. Its translation is CASSYGYTYEQYF. The gene calls are TRBV7-2 and TRBJ2-7; D gene ambiguous. V was pared by 4 bases and J by 4 bases, with 11 bases between. The CDR3 consists of 13 residues. CDR1 is SGHTA and CDR2 is FQGNSA in the germline V gene.

The CDR3 DNA is TGTGCCAGCAGCGACCAAGTCCAGGGATTCACTGAAGCTTTCTTT. It is translated as CASSDQVQGFTEAFF. This chain connects TRBV5-4 to TRBJ1-1; D might be TRBD1 (5 bases). The CDR3 extends over 15 amino acids. Germline V gene lookup returns CDR1 SGHNT and CDR2 YYREEE (reference sequence). Trimming left V 4 bases short and J 4 bases short, with 17 bases between.

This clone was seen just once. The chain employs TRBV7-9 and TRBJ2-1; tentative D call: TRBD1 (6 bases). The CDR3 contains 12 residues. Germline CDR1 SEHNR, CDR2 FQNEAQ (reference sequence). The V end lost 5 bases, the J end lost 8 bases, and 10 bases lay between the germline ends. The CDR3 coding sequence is TGTGCCAGCAGCCTACAGGGCTATGAGCAGTTCTTC. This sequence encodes CASSLQGYEQFF.